This T cell receptor beta chain emerged from a study of T cell responses to AZD1222 COVID-19 vaccine (dated by TCRdb to the early 2020s). A note on the overall study: TCR sequencing covered fewer than 250 trial participants: 207 given two doses of AZD1222 and 26 given two doses of MenACWY control vaccine. Trial participants were enrolled by age into subgroups of 18-55, 56-69 and 70-plus years, and roughly 150, 30 and 60 TCR-sequenced participants, respectively, were included in these subgroups. What the work shows at the level of the full study, not this receptor alone: Because no day 14 peak-response samples were available, the repertoires could be characterized only after the peak T cell response. After two AZD1222 doses, both the breadth and the depth of spike-specific TCRs were significantly higher than at day 0 and than in MenACWY recipients. Conclusions about previously exposed vaccinees are limited, since just 6 or 7 AZD1222 recipients were seropositive for SARS-CoV-2 at baseline. The 56-69-year group was small, and its depth increase did not reach significance, likely because of low power. CD4 TCRs associated with the vaccine covered the entire spike protein, and the dominant responses were in regions 160-218 and 743-854. Participants were mostly white British, with more females than males. The authors suggested clonal diversity may have been underestimated. Epitopes outside the regions mutated in the B.1.351 and B.1.1.7 variants were reportedly recognized by nearly half of the unique spike-specific TCRs.

Compared with germline, V lacks 4 bases and J lacks 8 bases; bases without a gene match: 9. The CDR3 holds 15 amino acids from the cysteine to the phenylalanine. Only the CDR3 region is kept as DNA, spanning 45 bases read in frame from base 1. From the germline V gene, CDR1 is SGHRS and CDR2 is YFSETQ. The meaning of the sample's time point label: about 28 days (+/-7) after the second vaccine dose. AZD1222 recipients with second doses at about 4 weeks or about 12 weeks were pooled, because spike-specific TCR depth and breadth did not differ between schedules. Vaccinee samples were obtained from the UK trials COV001 and COV002, which included a single-blind randomized controlled phase 2/3 trial of AZD1222 (ChAdOx1 nCoV-19) in healthy adults. Trial participant PBMC samples were collected at day 0 and day 28 after the second dose for TCRbeta chain sequencing. On this clone: Its antigen is currently not known. No base-level quality is on record; no much larger clone is a single base apart.

The CDR3 regions of human TCRbeta chains were subjected to immunosequencing. For the original study's pipeline: Repertoire TCRs were matched against a reference library of SARS-CoV-2-specific TCRs generated with the MIRA antigen-specificity platform. Breadth was defined as the fraction of unique TCRs that were SARS-CoV-2-associated, and depth was defined as the fraction of total T cells that were SARS-CoV-2-associated. Using the MIRA data, each spike-specific TCR was assigned both to the spike region to which the TCR was reactive and to a CD4 or CD8 class. Log10-transformed breadth and depth values were compared by one-way ANOVA with Sidak's multiple comparisons tests. TCRdb stores this immuneACCESS table with in-frame sequences only. Part of the clones is absent; in the studies checked, under half of the shortfall reflects unresolved V genes, and no reason is known for the rest. The D gene and trimming were derived from the DNA, and the V and J assignments and clone size from that table. The sample has some 180,000 clones on record, roughly 92% of them singletons. The ten largest clones add up to 1.5% to 2% of the sample.

The V and J segments used are TRBV5-1 and TRBJ2-7, and 13 junction bases match TRBD2. The receptor was isolated from an adult who received the AZD1222 COVID-19 vaccine. The sample consisted of peripheral blood, taken 28 days after the second AZD1222 dose. This receptor carries the CDR3 CASSLGLAGRAQQYF. The DNA reads as follows: TGCGCCAGCAGCCTGGGACTAGCGGGACGCGCGCAGCAGTACTTC.